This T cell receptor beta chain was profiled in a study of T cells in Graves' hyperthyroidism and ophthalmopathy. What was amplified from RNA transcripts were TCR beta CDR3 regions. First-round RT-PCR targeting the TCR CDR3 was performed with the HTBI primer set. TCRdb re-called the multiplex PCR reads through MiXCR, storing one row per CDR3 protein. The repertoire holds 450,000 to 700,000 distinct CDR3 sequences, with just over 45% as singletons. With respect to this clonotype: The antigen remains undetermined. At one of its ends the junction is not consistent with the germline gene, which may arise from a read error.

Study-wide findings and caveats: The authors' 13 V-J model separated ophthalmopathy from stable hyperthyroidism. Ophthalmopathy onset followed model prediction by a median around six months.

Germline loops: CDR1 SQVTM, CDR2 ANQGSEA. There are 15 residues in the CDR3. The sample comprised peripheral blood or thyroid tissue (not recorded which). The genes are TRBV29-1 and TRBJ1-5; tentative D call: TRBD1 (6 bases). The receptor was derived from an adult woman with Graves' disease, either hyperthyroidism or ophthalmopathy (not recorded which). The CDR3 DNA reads TGTGCCAGCAGCTTCGTCGGACAGTTCAATCAGCCCCAGCATTTT. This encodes CASSFVGQFNQPQHF.